Listed below are T cell receptor beta chains from one sample, sequenced in a study of blood T cell repertoires in COVID-19. Data came from immunoSEQ multiplex PCR; TCRdb stores just in-frame clones and leaves some out. The sample contains fewer than 500,000 clones, around 90% of which appear only once. The sequenced sample consisted of peripheral blood. These receptors were collected from a man younger than 35 with COVID-19, enrolled during active disease. Both conserved end residues are part of each CDR3. The D gene is left open where the match is weak. Not every row has a clone size; where given, it reads once, few, many or a size class.

abundance	v_gene	j_gene	d_gene	CDR3aa	CDR3nt
-	TRBV5-1	TRBJ1-4	-	CASSLGPTNEKLFF	TGCGCCAGCAGCTTGGGGCCAACTAATGAAAAACTGTTTTTT
-	TRBV20-1	TRBJ2-7	TRBD2	CSASTGGPYEQYF	TGCAGTGCTAGTACGGGGGGTCCCTACGAGCAGTACTTC
-	TRBV13	TRBJ2-7	-	CASSLGPEGGEQYF	TGTGCCAGCAGCTTAGGCCCGGAGGGGGGGGAGCAGTACTTC
-	TRBV11-3	TRBJ1-4	-	CASSRQGNEKLFF	TGTGCCAGCAGCAGGCAGGGTAATGAAAAACTGTTTTTT
-	TRBV24-1	TRBJ2-1	-	CATSGVGGTSSYNEQFF	TGTGCCACCAGTGGGGTCGGGGGAACGAGCTCCTACAATGAGCAGTTCTTC
-	TRBV5-4	TRBJ1-2	-	CASSLQDTYGYTF	TGTGCCAGCAGCTTACAGGACACCTATGGCTACACCTTC
-	TRBV7-6	TRBJ2-1	TRBD1	CASSFLTDRGNEQFF	TGTGCCAGCAGCTTCCTAACCGACAGGGGCAATGAGCAGTTCTTC
-	TRBV5-1	TRBJ2-7	-	CASRVTVGLYEQYF	TGCGCCAGTCGGGTGACAGTGGGGCTCTACGAGCAGTACTTC
-	TRBV6-5	TRBJ2-6	TRBD1	CASTQGVGGANVLTF	TGTGCCAGCACCCAGGGGGTTGGGGGGGCCAACGTCCTGACTTTC
-	TRBV28	TRBJ1-1	-	CASSFRGRGTEAFF	TGTGCCAGCAGTTTTCGTGGGCGGGGGACTGAAGCTTTCTTT
-	TRBV3-1/TRBV3-2	TRBJ2-5	TRBD2	CASSQGVAGDQETQYF	TGTGCCAGCAGCCAAGGGGTAGCGGGGGATCAAGAGACCCAGTACTTC
few	TRBV4-1	TRBJ2-1	TRBD2	CASSQLGLAENNEQFF	TGCGCCAGCAGCCAACTGGGACTAGCGGAGAACAATGAGCAGTTCTTC
-	TRBV9	TRBJ1-2	TRBD1	CASSRRTGAGGYTF	TGTGCCAGCAGCCGACGGACAGGGGCGGGTGGCTACACCTTC
few	TRBV5-1	TRBJ2-7	TRBD1	CASSLRQGEGEQYF	TGCGCCAGCAGCTTGAGACAGGGCGAGGGCGAGCAGTACTTC
-	TRBV7-2	TRBJ1-2	-	CASSLWGESHGYTF	TGTGCCAGCAGCTTATGGGGGGAAAGCCATGGCTACACCTTC
few	TRBV4-1	TRBJ2-7	TRBD1	CASSLGTGIGEQYF	TGCGCCAGCAGCCTCGGGACAGGGATTGGCGAGCAGTACTTC
-	TRBV2	TRBJ1-2	TRBD1	CASSERQGALVNYGYTF	TGTGCCAGCAGTGAAAGACAGGGGGCTTTAGTGAACTATGGCTACACCTTC
-	TRBV6-5	TRBJ1-2	-	CASRRQGSIYGYTF	TGTGCCAGCAGACGTCAGGGGTCTATCTATGGCTACACCTTC
few	TRBV10-1	TRBJ2-7	TRBD1	CASSESRGGRYEQYF	TGCGCCAGCAGTGAGTCGAGAGGGGGCAGGTACGAGCAGTACTTC
-	TRBV10-1	TRBJ2-7	-	CASSVGRGYEQYF	TGCGCCAGCAGTGTAGGTCGCGGCTACGAGCAGTACTTC
once	TRBV2	TRBJ2-5	-	CASSAGTAETQYF	TGTGCCAGCAGCGCCGGGACTGCAGAGACCCAGTACTTC
-	TRBV6-5	TRBJ2-3	TRBD2	CASSYSGLSDTQYF	TGTGCCAGCAGTTACTCGGGACTATCAGATACGCAGTATTTT
-	TRBV4-1	TRBJ2-7	-	CASSHPRDYEQYF	TGCGCCAGCAGCCACCCCCGGGACTACGAGCAGTACTTC
-	TRBV11-2	TRBJ2-1	-	CASSLQRNEQFF	TGTGCCAGCAGCCTCCAGCGCAATGAGCAGTTCTTC
-	TRBV29-1	TRBJ2-4	-	CTNVPRNNIQYF	TGCACAAATGTCCCGCGAAATAACATTCAGTACTTC
-	TRBV6-6	TRBJ1-5	-	CASSYSARVVNQPQHF	TGTGCCAGCAGTTACTCGGCCAGGGTAGTTAATCAGCCCCAGCATTTT
-	TRBV20-1	TRBJ2-1	-	CSARPSWEQFF	TGCAGTGCTAGACCCAGTTGGGAGCAGTTCTTC
-	TRBV4-1	TRBJ1-4	TRBD1	CASSQEDRVNEKLFF	TGCGCCAGCAGCCAAGAGGACAGGGTGAATGAAAAACTGTTTTTT
few	TRBV11-2	TRBJ2-7	TRBD2	CASSSGGVEQYF	TGTGCCAGCAGCTCGGGAGGGGTAGAGCAGTACTTC
-	TRBV7-2	TRBJ2-3	TRBD1	CASSLRDRDTQYF	TGTGCCAGCAGCCTCCGGGACAGGGATACGCAGTATTTT
-	TRBV30	TRBJ2-7	TRBD1	CAWSGGTGPEQYF	TGTGCCTGGAGTGGCGGGACAGGCCCCGAGCAGTACTTC
-	TRBV5-1	TRBJ2-7	TRBD1	CASSFQAGGPYEQYF	TGCGCCAGCAGCTTTCAAGCAGGGGGCCCCTACGAGCAGTACTTC
-	TRBV19	TRBJ2-7	TRBD1	CASSMGTAGYEQYF	TGTGCCAGTAGTATGGGGACAGCAGGCTACGAGCAGTACTTC
-	TRBV24-1	TRBJ2-1	-	CATSDLAGGSYNEQFF	TGTGCCACCAGTGATTTGGCAGGTGGATCCTACAATGAGCAGTTCTTC
-	TRBV27	TRBJ2-3	-	CASSLDIDSADTQYF	TGTGCCAGCAGTCTCGACATCGACAGCGCAGATACGCAGTATTTT
-	TRBV7-7	TRBJ2-5	-	CASSLGDSQAQYF	TGTGCCAGCAGCTTAGGTGATAGCCAAGCCCAGTACTTC
-	TRBV12-3/TRBV12-4	TRBJ2-3	-	CASSRLSTDTQYF	TGTGCCAGCTCGCGTTTGTCCACAGATACGCAGTATTTT
-	TRBV15	TRBJ2-1	-	CATSRRQYYNEQFF	TGTGCCACCAGCAGGAGACAGTACTACAATGAGCAGTTCTTC
-	TRBV2	TRBJ2-5	TRBD1	CASSGDSQETQYF	TGTGCCAGCAGTGGGGACAGCCAAGAGACCCAGTACTTC
once	TRBV3-1/TRBV3-2	TRBJ2-7	TRBD1	CASSQAQGAGEQYF	TGTGCCAGCAGCCAAGCACAGGGGGCGGGCGAGCAGTACTTC
-	TRBV25-1	TRBJ1-6	TRBD1	CASSPGQGKGSPLHF	TGTGCCAGCAGTCCGGGACAGGGGAAGGGTTCACCCCTCCACTTT
once	TRBV4-2	TRBJ1-5	-	CASSQDRGISSDQPQHF	TGTGCCAGCAGCCAAGATAGGGGGATCTCCTCCGATCAGCCCCAGCATTTT
-	TRBV12-3/TRBV12-4	TRBJ2-5	-	CASSLGNQETQYF	TGTGCCAGCAGTTTAGGTAACCAAGAGACCCAGTACTTC
-	TRBV7-9	TRBJ2-7	-	CASSLEGYGKQYF	TGTGCCAGCAGCTTAGAGGGATACGGGAAGCAGTACTTC
-	TRBV19	TRBJ1-2	-	CASSIQDTRYFGYTF	TGTGCCAGTAGTATACAGGACACTCGTTATTTTGGCTACACCTTC
-	TRBV7-2	TRBJ2-7	-	CASSSLDYSYEQYF	TGTGCCAGCAGCTCCCTGGACTACTCCTACGAGCAGTACTTC
-	TRBV5-5	TRBJ2-2	-	CASSLGTGWQAGELFF	TGTGCCAGCAGCTTGGGGACGGGGTGGCAGGCCGGGGAGCTGTTTTTT
-	TRBV7-9	TRBJ2-7	TRBD2	CASSPGLGSYEQYF	TGTGCCAGCAGCCCGGGACTAGGAAGCTACGAGCAGTACTTC
-	TRBV5-4	TRBJ2-7	TRBD2	CASSRTSTYEQYF	TGTGCCAGCAGCAGGACTAGCACGTACGAGCAGTACTTC
-	TRBV12-3/TRBV12-4	TRBJ2-2	-	CASSFAGTGELFF	TGTGCCAGCAGTTTTGCCGGGACCGGGGAGCTGTTTTTT
-	TRBV14	TRBJ1-6	TRBD1	CASSPGRDRGFLYSPLHF	TGTGCCAGCAGCCCCGGTCGGGACAGGGGGTTCCTATACTCACCCCTCCACTTT
-	TRBV12-5	TRBJ2-1	TRBD1	CASGLTRTGVNEQFF	TGTGCTAGTGGTTTGACCCGGACAGGGGTAAATGAGCAGTTCTTC
-	TRBV11-2	TRBJ2-3	-	CASSRGESADTQYF	TGTGCCAGCAGCCGCGGGGAGTCGGCAGATACGCAGTATTTT
-	TRBV2	TRBJ1-1	-	CASSQGLNTEAFF	TGTGCCAGCAGCCAGGGGCTAAACACTGAAGCTTTCTTT
-	TRBV4-1	TRBJ2-2	-	CASSQAYSANTGELFF	TGCGCCAGCAGCCAAGCCTATTCCGCCAACACCGGGGAGCTGTTTTTT